The 6 T cell receptor beta chains below come from one sample, sequenced in a study of cytomegalovirus exposure and HLA in healthy donors. The assay was immunoSEQ multiplex PCR, and TCRdb's table has in-frame clones only and misses some. The sample includes roughly 60,000 clones, 85% to 95% of them seen just once. Material for sequencing was PBMCs. These receptors all come from a woman younger than 35 in good health and CMV-seropositive.

The chain couples TRBV7-9 to TRBJ1-5, with TRBD1 matching over 12 bases. This CDR3 has 15 amino acids. From germline, CDR1 is SEHNR and CDR2 FQNEAQ (reference sequence). V gave up 4 bases and J gave up 7 bases; unmatched junction bases: 5. This chain's CDR3 is CASSSGTGGRQPQHF. DNA of the CDR3: TGTGCCAGCAGCTCAGGGACAGGGGGCCGGCAGCCCCAGCATTTT. The entire variable domain, with the rest obtained from reference TRBV7-9 and TRBJ1-5, is as follows: DTGVSQNPRHKITKRGQNVTFRCDPISEHNRLYWYRQTLGQGPEFLTYFQNEAQLEKSRLLSDRFSAERPKGSFSTLEIQRTEQGDSAMYLCASSSGTGGRQPQHFGDGTRLSIL.

This chain joins TRBV6-5 and TRBJ1-1; D gene ambiguous. V lost 5 bases to trimming and J lost 2 bases, with 9 bases between them. Per the germline V gene, CDR1 is MNHEY and CDR2 is SVGAGI. The CDR3 is 13 amino acids. DNA of the CDR3: TGTGCCAGCAGTATCGCGCGTAACACTGAAGCTTTCTTT. Amino acid sequence: CASSIARNTEAFF.

The chain carries TRBV28 and TRBJ1-2; D possibly corresponds to TRBD1 (5 bases). The germline V gene has CDR1 MDHEN and CDR2 SYDVKM. CDR3 size: 13 residues. Trimming took off 6 bases at V and 4 bases at J, with 12 bases between the two ends. The CDR3 loop is CASRSQGTYGYTF. CDR3 sequence (DNA): TGTGCCAGCAGGTCGCAGGGTACCTATGGCTACACCTTC.

The rearrangement joins TRBV6-1 to TRBJ2-3; 7 bases fit TRBD1. With 4 bases clipped from V and 4 bases from J, the junction kept 14 bases outside the gene matches. Germline CDR1 MNHNS, CDR2 SASEGT. This CDR3 is built from 17 residues. The CDR3 spells CASSVTTGQGVADTQYF. The DNA for the CDR3 is TGTGCCAGCAGTGTAACGACCGGCCAGGGGGTCGCAGATACGCAGTATTTT.

The rearrangement links TRBV30 to TRBJ2-7; 9 positions agree with TRBD2. Germline lookup yields CDR1 GTSNPN and CDR2 SVGIG (reference sequence). Trimming took 5 bases from V and 6 from J; bases not matched to a gene: 2. The CDR3 runs to 11 residues. CDR3 bases: TGTGCCTGGGGACTAGCGCGCGAGCAGTACTTC. Protein sequence: CAWGLAREQYF.

The genes are TRBV2 and TRBJ2-1; TRBD2 matches at 7 bases. The CDR3 is 17 residues long. The germline gives CDR1 SNHLY, CDR2 FYNNEI. The V and J ends lost 0 bases and 8 bases, in that order; junction bases with no gene match: 13. CDR3: CASSEAFSGGSADEQFF. In DNA, the CDR3 is TGTGCCAGCAGTGAAGCGTTTTCTGGCGGGAGCGCAGATGAGCAGTTCTTC.